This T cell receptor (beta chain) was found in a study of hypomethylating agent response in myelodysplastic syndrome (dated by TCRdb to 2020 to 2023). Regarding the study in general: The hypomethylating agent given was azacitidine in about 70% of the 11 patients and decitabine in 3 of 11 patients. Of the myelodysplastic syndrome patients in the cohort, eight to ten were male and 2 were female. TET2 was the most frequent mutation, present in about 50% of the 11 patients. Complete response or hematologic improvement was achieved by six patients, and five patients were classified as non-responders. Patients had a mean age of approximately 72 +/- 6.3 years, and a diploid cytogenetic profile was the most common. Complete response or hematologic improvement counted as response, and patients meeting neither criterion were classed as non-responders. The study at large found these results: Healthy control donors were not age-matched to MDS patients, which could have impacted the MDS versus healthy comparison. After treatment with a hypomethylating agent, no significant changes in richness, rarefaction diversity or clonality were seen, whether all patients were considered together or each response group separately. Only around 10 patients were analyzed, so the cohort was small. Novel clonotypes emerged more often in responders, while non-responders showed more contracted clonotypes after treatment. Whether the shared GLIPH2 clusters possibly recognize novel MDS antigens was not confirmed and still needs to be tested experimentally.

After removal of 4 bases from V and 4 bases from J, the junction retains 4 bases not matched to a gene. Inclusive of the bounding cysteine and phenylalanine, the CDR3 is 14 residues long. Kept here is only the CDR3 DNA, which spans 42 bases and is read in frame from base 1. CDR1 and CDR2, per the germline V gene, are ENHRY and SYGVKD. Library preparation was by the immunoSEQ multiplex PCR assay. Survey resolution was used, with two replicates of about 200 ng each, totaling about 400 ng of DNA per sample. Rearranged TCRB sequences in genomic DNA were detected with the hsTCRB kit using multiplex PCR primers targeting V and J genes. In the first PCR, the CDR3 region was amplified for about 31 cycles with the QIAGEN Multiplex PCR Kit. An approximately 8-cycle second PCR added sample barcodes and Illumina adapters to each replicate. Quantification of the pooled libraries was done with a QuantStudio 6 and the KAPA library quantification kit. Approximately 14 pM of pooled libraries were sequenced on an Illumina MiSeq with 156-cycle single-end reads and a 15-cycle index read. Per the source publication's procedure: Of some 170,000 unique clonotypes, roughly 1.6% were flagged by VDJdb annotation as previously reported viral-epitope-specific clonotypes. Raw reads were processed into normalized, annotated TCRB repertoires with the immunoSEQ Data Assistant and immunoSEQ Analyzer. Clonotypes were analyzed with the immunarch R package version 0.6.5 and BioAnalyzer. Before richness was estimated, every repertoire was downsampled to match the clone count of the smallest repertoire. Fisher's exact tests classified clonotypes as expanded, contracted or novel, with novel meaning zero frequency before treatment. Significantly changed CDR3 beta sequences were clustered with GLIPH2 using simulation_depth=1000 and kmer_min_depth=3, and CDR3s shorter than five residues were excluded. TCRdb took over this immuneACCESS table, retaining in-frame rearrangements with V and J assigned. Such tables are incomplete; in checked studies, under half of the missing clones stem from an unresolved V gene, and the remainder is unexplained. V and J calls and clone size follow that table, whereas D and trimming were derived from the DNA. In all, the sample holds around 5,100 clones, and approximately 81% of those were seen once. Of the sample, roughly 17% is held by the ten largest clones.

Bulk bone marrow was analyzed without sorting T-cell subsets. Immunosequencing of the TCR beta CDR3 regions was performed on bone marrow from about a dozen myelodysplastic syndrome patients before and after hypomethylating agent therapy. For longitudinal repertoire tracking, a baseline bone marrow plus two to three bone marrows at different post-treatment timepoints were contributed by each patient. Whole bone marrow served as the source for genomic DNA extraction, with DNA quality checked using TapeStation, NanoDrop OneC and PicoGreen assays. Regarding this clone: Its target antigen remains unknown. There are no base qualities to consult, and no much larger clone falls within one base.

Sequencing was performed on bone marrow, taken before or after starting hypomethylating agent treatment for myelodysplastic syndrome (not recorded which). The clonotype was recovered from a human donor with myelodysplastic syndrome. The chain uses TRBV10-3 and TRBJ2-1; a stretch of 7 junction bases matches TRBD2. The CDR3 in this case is CAISVGGGYNEQFF. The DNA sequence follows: TGTGCCATCAGTGTGGGGGGGGGTTACAATGAGCAGTTCTTC.